These 15 T cell receptor beta chains were all obtained from the same sample, sequenced in a study of blood T cell repertoires in COVID-19. The table came from immunoSEQ multiplex PCR; TCRdb's copy has only in-frame clones and leaves some out. The sample consists of 330,000 or so clones, roughly 87% of them appearing once. The specimen was PBMCs or T cells enriched from blood (not recorded which). These receptors all stem from a woman in her 30s who had recovered from COVID-19.

This chain uses TRBV4-1 with TRBJ1-2, with 7 bases aligning to TRBD1. This CDR3 is 16 amino acids long. The trim removed 4 bases at V and 4 bases at J, leaving 12 bases unmatched. Germline-derived CDR1 and CDR2 are MGHRA and YSYEKL. The CDR3 DNA follows: TGCGCCAGCAGCCTCGAAGCTAACAGGGGTAGCTATGGCTACACCTTC. This encodes CASSLEANRGSYGYTF.

This chain links TRBV5-1 with TRBJ2-3; D remains ambiguous. V lost 0 bases to trimming and J lost 2 bases, with 10 bases between them. This CDR3 is built from 15 residues. Germline V gene data show CDR1 as SGHRS and CDR2 as YFSETQ. CDR3 protein: CASSLAVQTTDTQYF. CDR3 in DNA: TGCGCCAGCAGCTTGGCGGTACAGACCACAGATACGCAGTATTTT. The whole variable domain, filled in from reference TRBV5-1 and TRBJ2-3, reads KAGVTQTPRYLIKTRGQQVTLSCSPISGHRSVSWYQQTPGQGLQFLFEYFSETQRNKGNFPGRFSGRQFSNSRSEMNVSTLELGDSALYLCASSLAVQTTDTQYFGPGTRLTVL.

The chain joins TRBV14 to TRBJ1-2; D is unclear. CDR1 SGHDN and CDR2 FVKESK come from the germline V gene. V lost 4 bases and J lost 4, with 16 bases in between. The CDR3 spans 15 residues. In DNA form, the CDR3 reads TGTGCCAGCAGCCCAAACCTCGCAAGTAGCTATGGCTACACCTTC. Translated, it gives CASSPNLASSYGYTF.

The DNA of the CDR3 is TGTGCCAGCAGCCTCGGGACAGGGGAAGCTTTCTTT. It is translated as CASSLGTGEAFF. The V and J genes are TRBV7-8 and TRBJ1-1, with 9 bases matching TRBD1. The germline V gene encodes CDR1 SGHVS and CDR2 FQNEAQ. V lost 5 bases and J lost 8; bases outside the gene matches: 3. The CDR3 runs to 12 residues.

The chain has TRBV28 and TRBJ2-4; no definite D call. CDR3 size: 11 residues. Trimming stripped 5 bases from V and 7 bases from J, with 6 bases between. Germline CDR1 MDHEN, CDR2 SYDVKM. The CDR3 sequence is CASSLSNIQYF. DNA for the CDR3: TGTGCCAGCAGTCTGTCGAACATTCAGTACTTC.

This chain joins TRBV7-2 and TRBJ1-1, with D possibly matching TRBD1 (6 bases). Looked up from germline, CDR1 is SGHTA and CDR2 is FQGNSA. Trimming took 1 base from V and 0 from J, leaving 6 bases between them. The CDR3 is 14 amino acids. The CDR3 DNA reads TGTGCCAGCAGCTTAGGGGGGCTGAACACTGAAGCTTTCTTT. It translates to CASSLGGLNTEAFF.

V and J are TRBV19 and TRBJ1-1, with a possible D match to TRBD1 (5 bases). This CDR3 comprises 14 residues. V was shortened by 7 bases and J by 0 bases, with 12 bases between the two germline ends. Germline lookup yields CDR1 LNHDA and CDR2 SQIVND (reference sequence). The CDR3 protein is CASKIWGLNTEAFF. The DNA for the CDR3 is TGTGCCAGTAAAATCTGGGGCCTGAACACTGAAGCTTTCTTT.

This chain uses TRBV25-1 with TRBJ2-1, with 10 bases that match TRBD1. V shed 8 bases and J 7 bases; nucleotides not matched to a gene: 5. The CDR3 is 13 residues long. Germline CDR1 and CDR2: MGHDK and SYGVNS. CDR3 loop: CASLRQGANEQFF. In DNA form, the CDR3 reads TGTGCCAGCTTACGACAGGGGGCAAATGAGCAGTTCTTC.

V usage is TRBV7-2 and J usage is TRBJ2-3; TRBD2 matches 8 bases. CDR1 and CDR2 from the germline V gene are SGHTA and FQGNSA. The CDR3 has 16 amino acids. The junction had 9 bases not matched to a gene; V was cut back by 5 bases and J by 2 bases. In DNA form, the CDR3 reads TGTGCCAGCAGCCATCGGGGACTAGGGTCCACAGATACGCAGTATTTT. Translated, it gives CASSHRGLGSTDTQYF.

V is TRBV5-1 and J is TRBJ2-1; perhaps TRBD2 as D (6 bases). Germline V gene lookup returns CDR1 SGHRS and CDR2 YFSETQ. The germline V and J ends were trimmed by 3 bases and 5 bases, with 9 bases remaining between them. The length of the CDR3 is 13 residues. The CDR3 DNA reads TGCGCCAGCAGCTGGGGACTGAACAATGAGCAGTTCTTC. It yields the protein CASSWGLNNEQFF.

This chain joins TRBV19 and TRBJ2-5; 9 bases align to TRBD2. V lost 1 base, J lost 7 bases, and 7 bases stayed unmatched. The length of the CDR3 is 15 residues. CDR1 is LNHDA and CDR2 is SQIVND in the germline V gene (reference sequence). The CDR3 region is CASSIAAGGSGTQYF. CDR3 bases: TGTGCCAGTAGTATAGCAGCGGGGGGCAGCGGGACCCAGTACTTC.

This clone was seen at least ten times. The V and J genes are TRBV5-4 and TRBJ2-1, with D perhaps TRBD2 (6 bases). The CDR3 is 14 residues long. V gave up 0 bases and J gave up 7 bases, with 11 bases separating them. Germline V lookup: CDR1 SGHNT, CDR2 YYREEE (reference sequence). DNA of the CDR3: TGTGCCAGCAGCTTGGAGATTAGCGGTAATGAGCAGTTCTTC. Amino acids: CASSLEISGNEQFF. The full variable domain, completed using reference TRBV5-4 and TRBJ2-1, is ETGVTQSPTHLIKTRGQQVTLRCSSQSGHNTVSWYQQALGQGPQFIFQYYREEENGRGNFPPRFSGLQFPNYSSELNVNALELDDSALYLCASSLEISGNEQFFGPGTRLTVL.

This chain uses TRBV10-3 with TRBJ2-7; possibly TRBD2 for D (5 bases). The CDR3 contains 15 residues. Germline CDR1 and CDR2: ENHRY and SYGVKD. V lost 8 bases and J lost 0, with 17 bases in between. CDR3 coding DNA: TGTGCCATCTTCAATTCATCGGGAAGCTCCTACGAGCAGTACTTC. This gives the protein CAIFNSSGSSYEQYF.

The chain recombines TRBV18 with TRBJ2-7; 7 bases line up with TRBD2. The germline V gene has CDR1 KGHSH and CDR2 LQKENI. After removal of 3 bases from V and 2 bases from J, the junction contained 7 bases not matched to a gene. This CDR3 has 15 residues. The CDR3 nucleotides are TGTGCCAGCTCACCTTCAGCGGGAACCCCCTACGAGCAGTACTTC. Protein sequence: CASSPSAGTPYEQYF.

This clone appeared once. Other DNA sequences in this sample translate to the same CDR3. The J gene is TRBJ2-7, the V gene TRBV5-1; 8 nucleotides match TRBD1. The germline V gene encodes CDR1 SGHRS and CDR2 YFSETQ. The junction had 5 bases not matched to a gene; V was cut back by 3 bases and J by 0 bases. The CDR3 length is 15 residues. The CDR3 DNA reads TGCGCCAGCAGCTCTTCCGGGACAGGCTCCTACGAGCAGTACTTC. Its translation is CASSSSGTGSYEQYF.